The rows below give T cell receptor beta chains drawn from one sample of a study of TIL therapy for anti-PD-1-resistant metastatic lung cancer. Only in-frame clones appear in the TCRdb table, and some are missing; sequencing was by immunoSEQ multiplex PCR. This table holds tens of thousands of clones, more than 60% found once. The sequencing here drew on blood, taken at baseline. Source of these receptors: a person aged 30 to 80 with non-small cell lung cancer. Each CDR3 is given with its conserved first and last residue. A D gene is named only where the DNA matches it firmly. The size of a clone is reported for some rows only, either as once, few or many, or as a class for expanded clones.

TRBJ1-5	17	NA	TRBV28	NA	CASSSTAGTLNNQPQHF	TGTGCCAGCAGTTCAACCGCCGGGACTCTAAACAATCAGCCCCAGCATTTT
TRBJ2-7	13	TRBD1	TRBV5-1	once	CASSSGQGPEQYF	TGCGCCAGCAGCTCGGGACAGGGGCCCGAGCAGTACTTC
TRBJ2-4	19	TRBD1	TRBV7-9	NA	CASSLALAGGKIVKNIQYF	TGTGCCAGCAGCTTAGCCCTGGCAGGGGGCAAGATCGTCAAAAACATTCAGTACTTC
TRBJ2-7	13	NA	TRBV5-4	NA	CASSPRDAYEQYF	TGTGCCAGCAGCCCAAGGGACGCCTACGAGCAGTACTTC
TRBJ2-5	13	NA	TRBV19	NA	CASRDGSAETQYF	TGTGCCAGTAGGGACGGATCCGCGGAGACCCAGTACTTC
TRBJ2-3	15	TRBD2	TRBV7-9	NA	CASSVSGLLTDTQYF	TGTGCCAGCAGCGTTAGCGGGTTGCTCACAGATACGCAGTATTTT
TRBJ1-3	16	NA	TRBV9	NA	CASSVSYRSSGNTIYF	TGTGCCAGCAGCGTATCCTACCGGAGCTCTGGAAACACCATATATTTT
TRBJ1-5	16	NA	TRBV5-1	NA	CASSYEGSGGNQPQHF	TGCGCCAGCAGTTACGAGGGAAGCGGGGGCAATCAGCCCCAGCATTTT
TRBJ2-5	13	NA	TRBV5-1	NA	CASSLESPKTQYF	TGCGCCAGCAGCTTGGAATCCCCGAAGACCCAGTACTTC
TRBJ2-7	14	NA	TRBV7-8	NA	CASSPGLSSGEQYF	TGTGCCAGCAGCCCCGGACTAAGCTCGGGCGAGCAGTACTTC
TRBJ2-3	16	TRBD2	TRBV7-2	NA	CASSLGSGGAGDTQYF	TGTGCCAGCAGCTTGGGTAGCGGGGGGGCGGGAGATACGCAGTATTTT
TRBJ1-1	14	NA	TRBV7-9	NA	CASSLGYINTEAFF	TGTGCCAGCAGCTTGGGTTACATCAACACTGAAGCTTTCTTT
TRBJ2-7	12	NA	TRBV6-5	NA	CASGMRGYEQYF	TGTGCCAGCGGGATGAGGGGCTACGAGCAGTACTTC
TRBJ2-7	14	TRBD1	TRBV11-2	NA	CASSQGQGRYEQYF	TGTGCCAGCAGCCAGGGACAGGGGCGGTACGAGCAGTACTTC
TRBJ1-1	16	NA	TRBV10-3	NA	CAISESRRDAQLGAFF	TGTGCCATCAGTGAGTCCCGCCGGGACGCCCAGCTGGGGGCTTTCTTT
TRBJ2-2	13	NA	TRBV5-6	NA	CASSWGASGELFF	TGTGCCAGCAGCTGGGGGGCCTCCGGGGAGCTGTTTTTT
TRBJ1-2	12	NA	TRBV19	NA	CASSISHYGYTF	TGTGCCAGTAGTATATCACACTATGGCTACACCTTC
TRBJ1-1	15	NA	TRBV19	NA	CASTPGGGLNTEAFF	TGTGCCAGTACCCCAGGTGGGGGCCTCAACACTGAAGCTTTCTTT
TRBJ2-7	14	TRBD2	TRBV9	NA	CASSSSGSPYEQYF	TGTGCCAGCAGCTCCAGCGGGAGCCCCTACGAGCAGTACTTC
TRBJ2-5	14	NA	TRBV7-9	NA	CASSPTTGMETQYF	TGTGCCAGCAGCCCCACTACAGGGATGGAGACCCAGTACTTC
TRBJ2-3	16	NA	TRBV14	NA	CASSLSVGLSTDTQYF	TGTGCCAGCAGCCTAAGCGTGGGACTCAGCACAGATACGCAGTATTTT
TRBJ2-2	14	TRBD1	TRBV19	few	CASSIQGDGGELFF	TGTGCCAGTAGTATCCAGGGGGACGGCGGGGAGCTGTTTTTT
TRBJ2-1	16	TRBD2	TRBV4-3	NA	CASSQALAGAYNEQFF	TGCGCCAGCAGCCAAGCGTTAGCGGGGGCCTACAATGAGCAGTTCTTC
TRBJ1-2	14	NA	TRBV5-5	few	CASSLAGADYGYTF	TGTGCCAGCAGCTTGGCGGGGGCGGACTATGGCTACACCTTC
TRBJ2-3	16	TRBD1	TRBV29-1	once	CSAVGTGGLGADTQYF	TGCAGCGCGGTGGGGACAGGGGGCTTAGGGGCAGATACGCAGTATTTT
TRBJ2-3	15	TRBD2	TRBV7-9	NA	CASSQTSGVTDTQYF	TGTGCCAGCAGCCAAACTAGCGGGGTCACAGATACGCAGTATTTT
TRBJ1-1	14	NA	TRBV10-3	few	CAIRDGTANTEAFF	TGTGCCATCAGAGACGGGACGGCGAACACTGAAGCTTTCTTT
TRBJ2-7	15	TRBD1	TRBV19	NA	CASSIVGQGTYEQYF	TGTGCCAGTAGTATAGTGGGACAGGGCACCTACGAGCAGTACTTC
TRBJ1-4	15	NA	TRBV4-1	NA	CASSQLGSSNEKLFF	TGCGCCAGCAGCCAGCTCGGATCCTCAAATGAAAAACTGTTTTTT
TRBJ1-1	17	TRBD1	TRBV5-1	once	CASSWGLLQGLDTEAFF	TGCGCCAGCAGCTGGGGGCTTCTACAGGGGCTGGACACTGAAGCTTTCTTT
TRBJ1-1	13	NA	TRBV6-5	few	CASRRWADTEAFF	TGTGCCAGCAGGCGATGGGCGGACACTGAAGCTTTCTTT
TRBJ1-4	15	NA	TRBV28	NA	CASSFGIGRYEKLFF	TGTGCCAGCAGTTTTGGAATAGGGCGATACGAAAAACTGTTTTTT
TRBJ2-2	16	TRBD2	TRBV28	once	CASTQLAGGNTGELFF	TGTGCCAGCACACAACTAGCGGGAGGAAACACCGGGGAGCTGTTTTTT